This passage covers 29 T cell receptor beta chains from one sample sequenced in a study of neurological immune-mediated disorders. MiXCR, run by TCRdb on the 5' RACE reads, gives a single entry per CDR3 protein. The sample has tens of thousands of distinct CDR3 sequences, over 9.5% seen once. Sequenced material: PBMCs. Source of these receptors: a woman aged 55-69 years with HTLV-1-associated myelopathy (HAM/TSP).

This clonotype has ten or more counts. This sequence joins TRBV20-1 and TRBJ1-6; no firm D call. This CDR3 has 15 residues. V was trimmed by 3 bases and J by 3 bases, leaving 12 bases between them. Germline CDR1 DFQATT, CDR2 SNEGSKA (reference sequence). This CDR3 reads CSASLYPGYNSPLHF. The CDR3 DNA sequence: TGCAGTGCTAGCTTATACCCCGGCTATAATTCACCCCTCCACTTT.

V and J are TRBV12-3 or TRBV12-4 and TRBJ1-4; D remains ambiguous. Trimming stripped 6 bases from V and 5 bases from J, with 19 bases between. This CDR3 is built from 16 residues. The CDR3 DNA is TGTGCCAGCAGCCCCGGTGGAGGAGCCTTAAATGAAAAACTGTTTTTT. Its protein product is CASSPGGGALNEKLFF.

Ten or more counts support this clonotype. The chain links TRBV7-2 to TRBJ2-3; the D is unclear. Germline V CDR1 and CDR2: SGHTA, FQGNSA. The length of the CDR3 is 12 residues. V lost 6 bases and J lost 9, with 13 bases in between. The CDR3 nucleotides read TGTGCCAGCAGTCAAAAGGTTCCCACGCAGTATTTT. Translating gives CASSQKVPTQYF.

This clonotype was recorded at least ten times. V is TRBV5-1 and J is TRBJ1-2; TRBD1 might be the D (6 bases). This CDR3 contains 14 residues. V shed 7 bases and J shed 6 bases, with 19 bases lying between them. Per germline, CDR1 SGHRS and CDR2 YFSETQ. CDR3 region: CASGRGTGSDGYTF. The DNA for the CDR3 is TGCGCCAGCGGGAGGGGAACAGGGTCGGATGGCTACACCTTC.

This chain links TRBV9 with TRBJ2-3; 15 bases are shared with TRBD2. The CDR3 sequence is 18 residues long. Germline CDR1 is SGDLS and CDR2 is YYNGEE. V lost 0 bases, J lost 2 bases, and 4 bases stayed unmatched. The CDR3 region has the DNA TGTGCCAGCAGCGTAGTAGGACTAGCGGGAGGGATCACAGATACGCAGTATTTT. Translated: CASSVVGLAGGITDTQYF.

This clonotype has at least ten counts. The chain employs TRBV12-3 or TRBV12-4 and TRBJ1-2; TRBD1 matches 9 bases. This CDR3 is built from 15 residues. With 4 bases clipped from V and 4 bases from J, the junction kept 7 bases outside the gene matches. In DNA form, the CDR3 reads TGTGCCAGCAGTTACGACAGGGGGGGCTTCTATGGCTACACCTTC. Protein sequence: CASSYDRGGFYGYTF.

This clonotype was recorded at least ten times. The chain has TRBV29-1 and TRBJ2-7; 7 nucleotides match TRBD1. Germline CDR1 SQVTM, CDR2 ANQGSEA. The V gene end was trimmed by 5 bases and the J gene end by 1 base; junction bases not matched to a gene: 8. CDR3 size: 14 residues. The CDR3 DNA sequence: TGCAGCGTTATTAAGGGACAGCCGTCCTACGAGCAGTACTTC. It encodes CSVIKGQPSYEQYF.

This clonotype was counted at least ten times. V gene TRBV7-7 combines with J gene TRBJ2-5, with 7 bases fitting TRBD1. The CDR3 loop spans 15 amino acids. V shed 5 bases, J shed 1 base, and the junction held 7 bases outside the gene matches. Germline-derived CDR1 and CDR2 are SSHAT and FNYEAQ (reference sequence). CDR3 sequence reads: CASSRQGAFQETQYF. In DNA, the CDR3 is TGTGCCAGCAGCCGACAGGGTGCTTTCCAAGAGACCCAGTACTTC.

This clonotype was recorded many times. This chain links TRBV7-9 with TRBJ2-3; 9 nucleotides align to TRBD1. V was clipped by 5 bases and J by 1 base; unmatched bases: 4. In germline, CDR1 is SEHNR, CDR2 FQNEAQ (reference sequence). This CDR3 region has 15 residues. CDR3 nucleotide sequence: TGTGCCAGCAGCCCCTGGACAGGGGGCACAGATACGCAGTATTTT. It translates to CASSPWTGGTDTQYF. Complete variable domain (other parts from reference TRBV7-9 and TRBJ2-3): DTGVSQNPRHKITKRGQNVTFRCDPISEHNRLYWYRQTLGQGPEFLTYFQNEAQLEKSRLLSDRFSAERPKGSFSTLEIQRTEQGDSAMYLCASSPWTGGTDTQYFGPGTRLTVL.

This rearrangement joins TRBV5-1 to TRBJ1-3; D is ambiguous. Germline V gene sequence: CDR1 SGHRS, CDR2 YFSETQ. The CDR3 has 16 residues. Trimming left V 0 bases short and J 1 base short, with 11 bases between. CDR3: CASSLDPRGSGNTIYF. The DNA for the CDR3 is TGCGCCAGCAGCTTGGACCCCCGGGGATCTGGAAACACCATATATTTT. Supplemented by reference TRBV5-1 and TRBJ1-3, the full variable domain reads KAGVTQTPRYLIKTRGQQVTLSCSPISGHRSVSWYQQTPGQGLQFLFEYFSETQRNKGNFPGRFSGRQFSNSRSEMNVSTLELGDSALYLCASSLDPRGSGNTIYFGEGSWLTVV.

At least ten counts were recorded for this clonotype. This chain uses TRBV10-3 with TRBJ1-6; D is unresolved. This CDR3 region has 14 residues. The ends were cut back, 0 bases at V and 12 bases at J, with 12 bases in the middle. Germline CDR1 and CDR2: ENHRY and SYGVKD. The DNA of the CDR3 is TGTGCCATCAGTGAGTCGGGAGGATCAGAACCCCTCCACTTT. The encoded protein is CAISESGGSEPLHF.

At least ten counts were recorded for this clonotype. This sequence joins TRBV9 and TRBJ2-7; 10 bases line up with TRBD2. Germline trimming cut 3 bases from V and 4 bases from J; bases unmatched to any gene: 4. From germline, CDR1 is SGDLS and CDR2 YYNGEE. CDR3 length: 14 residues. The CDR3 protein is CASSGPGLAYEQYF. CDR3 DNA: TGTGCCAGCAGCGGACCGGGACTAGCGTACGAGCAGTACTTC.

Many counts were recorded for this clonotype. The CDR3 spells CASSQETSGTFYEQFF. The CDR3 nucleotides are TGCGCCAGCAGCCAAGAAACTAGCGGGACGTTCTATGAGCAGTTCTTC. The J gene is TRBJ2-1, the V gene TRBV4-1; TRBD2 matches at 10 bases. This CDR3 is built from 16 residues. Germline-derived CDR1 and CDR2 are MGHRA and YSYEKL. Unmatched junction bases numbered 7, after V lost 0 bases and J lost 8 bases.

This clonotype was counted ten times or more. The chain uses TRBV5-1 and TRBJ1-2; D is unresolved. V was cut by 0 bases and J by 3 bases, with 9 bases left in between. CDR3 length: 14 residues. Germline CDR1 reads SGHRS; CDR2 reads YFSETQ. CDR3 sequence (DNA): TGCGCCAGCAGCTTGGTGTTGGCAGACTATGGCTACACCTTC. Translating gives CASSLVLADYGYTF.

This clonotype has a count of ten or more. This chain joins TRBV5-1 and TRBJ2-2, with 10 nucleotides matching TRBD2. V was clipped by 2 bases and J by 1 base; unmatched bases: 2. The germline V gene has CDR1 SGHRS and CDR2 YFSETQ. This CDR3 spans 16 amino acids. The CDR3 sequence: CASSFGLAVNTGELFF. In DNA, the CDR3 is TGCGCCAGCAGCTTCGGACTAGCGGTGAACACCGGGGAGCTGTTTTTT.

This clonotype was counted a few times. A much larger clone differs by one base, so this may be a read error. This chain links TRBV3-1 with TRBJ2-6, with a possible D match to TRBD1 (6 bases). The V gene's germline CDR1 is LGHDT and CDR2 YNNKEL (reference sequence). CDR3 length equals 16 residues. With 4 bases removed from V and 3 bases from J, the gap between germline ends came to 13 bases. CDR3 in amino acids: CASSRRRGFGANVLTF. CDR3 sequence (DNA): TGTGCCAGCAGCCGCCGAAGGGGGTTTGGGGCCAACGTCCTGACTTTC.

This clonotype was seen many times. V gene TRBV20-1 combines with J gene TRBJ1-5; a possible D gene is TRBD1 (5 bases). Germline CDR1 DFQATT, CDR2 SNEGSKA (reference sequence). The CDR3 totals 15 residues. Trimming took 0 bases from V and 3 from J, leaving 12 bases between them. CDR3 in DNA: TGCAGTGCTAGAGACCTAAGACAGACCAATCAGCCCCAGCATTTT. Protein product: CSARDLRQTNQPQHF.

There are many counts of this clonotype. This rearrangement joins TRBV12-5 to TRBJ2-1; TRBD2 matches at 12 bases. The CDR3 consists of 15 residues. CDR1 and CDR2 (germline): LGHNT, FRNRAP. V lost 5 bases and J lost 8; bases outside the gene matches: 7. In nucleotides, the CDR3 is TGTGCTAGTGGTCAGCTAGCGGGAGGGAGGCATGAGCAGTTCTTC. It yields the protein CASGQLAGGRHEQFF. The whole variable domain, remainder taken from reference TRBV12-5 and TRBJ2-1, is DARVTQTPRHKVTEMGQEVTMRCQPILGHNTVFWYRQTMMQGLELLAYFRNRAPLDDSGMPKDRFSAEMPDATLATLKIQPSEPRDSAVYFCASGQLAGGRHEQFFGPGTRLTVL.

On this clonotype: A much larger clone differs from this one at a single base, so this may be a read error. This sequence joins TRBV29-1 and TRBJ2-5, with 12 bases lining up with TRBD1. With V trimmed by 3 bases and J by 5 bases, 7 bases remained unmatched. The CDR3 sequence is 15 residues long. Germline V gene data show CDR1 as SQVTM and CDR2 as ANQGSEA. DNA for the CDR3: TGCAGCGTTGATTTGGGGACAGGGGGCCGGGAGACCCAGTACTTC. It codes for CSVDLGTGGRETQYF.

This clonotype was recorded many times. V and J are TRBV5-1 and TRBJ1-1; TRBD1 might be the D (5 bases). Trimming shortened V by 0 bases and J by 3 bases, and 15 bases separated the two germline ends. CDR3 length: 16 residues. In germline, CDR1 is SGHRS, CDR2 YFSETQ. CDR3 sequence (DNA): TGCGCCAGCAGCTTGGGGGCCGGGGTGGGGCACACTGAAGCTTTCTTT. The encoded protein is CASSLGAGVGHTEAFF.

This clonotype was counted ten times or more. V is TRBV20-1 and J is TRBJ2-7; D possibly uses TRBD1 or TRBD2 (5 bases each). The germline V and J ends were trimmed by 6 bases and 7 bases, with 19 bases remaining between them. This CDR3 comprises 13 residues. Germline CDR1 reads DFQATT; CDR2 reads SNEGSKA (reference sequence). CDR3 bases: TGCAGTGCCCCGGGACGTGCTGACTGGGAGCAGTACTTC. Protein sequence: CSAPGRADWEQYF.

This clonotype was seen at least ten times. The chain combines TRBV6-6 with TRBJ2-7, with a weak D call TRBD1 (6 bases). Germline V gene sequence: CDR1 MNHNY, CDR2 SVGAGI (reference sequence). The CDR3 runs to 13 residues. The V gene lost 2 bases and the J gene lost 1 base, with 6 bases spanning the gap. CDR3 protein: CASSYGQSYEQYF. The CDR3 DNA reads TGTGCCAGCAGTTACGGACAGTCCTACGAGCAGTACTTC.

This clonotype was seen many times. The rearrangement uses TRBV20-1 and TRBJ2-2; TRBD2 agrees at 8 bases. This CDR3 is 13 amino acids long. CDR1 is DFQATT, CDR2 SNEGSKA, per germline (reference sequence). The ends lost 0 bases at V and 13 bases at J; junction bases unmatched: 7. CDR3 coding DNA: TGCAGTGCTAGAGACCCCGGGACTAGAGGGCTGTTTTTT. As protein: CSARDPGTRGLFF.

This clonotype was detected many times. The rearrangement joins TRBV19 to TRBJ2-7, with 9 bases that match TRBD2. In germline, CDR1 is LNHDA, CDR2 SQIVND (reference sequence). The CDR3 totals 14 residues. The J segment lost 3 bases and the V segment lost 4 bases, leaving 4 bases of the junction unmatched. In nucleotides, the CDR3 is TGTGCCAGTAGTAGCACTAGCGGGCTCTACGAGCAGTACTTC. Encoded protein: CASSSTSGLYEQYF.

Many counts were recorded for this clonotype. The rearrangement joins TRBV5-1 to TRBJ2-5, with D perhaps matching TRBD1 (5 bases). This CDR3 has 13 residues. V gave up 5 bases and J gave up 7 bases, with 15 bases separating them. Germline CDR1 is SGHRS and CDR2 is YFSETQ. The CDR3: CASSYDSSGTQYF. DNA for the CDR3: TGCGCCAGCAGTTATGACAGTTCCGGGACCCAGTACTTC.

In its sample, this clonotype was seen many times. The chain joins TRBV5-1 to TRBJ2-1; possibly TRBD1 for D (6 bases). The CDR3 spans 15 residues. Germline CDR1 is SGHRS and CDR2 is YFSETQ. Trimming took off 0 bases at V and 2 bases at J, with 9 bases between the two ends. The CDR3 sequence: CASSLVQGTYNEQFF. The CDR3 nucleotides read TGCGCCAGCAGCTTGGTCCAGGGGACCTACAATGAGCAGTTCTTC. The whole variable domain, filled in from reference TRBV5-1 and TRBJ2-1, reads KAGVTQTPRYLIKTRGQQVTLSCSPISGHRSVSWYQQTPGQGLQFLFEYFSETQRNKGNFPGRFSGRQFSNSRSEMNVSTLELGDSALYLCASSLVQGTYNEQFFGPGTRLTVL.

This clonotype was detected many times. This chain connects TRBV5-1 to TRBJ2-5; D is undetermined. The V end was cut by 1 base, the J end by 0 bases, with 10 bases between. Germline V gene lookup returns CDR1 SGHRS and CDR2 YFSETQ. The CDR3 runs to 15 residues. CDR3 sequence reads: CASSLKSANQETQYF. CDR3 DNA: TGCGCCAGCAGCTTGAAGTCAGCAAACCAAGAGACCCAGTACTTC. Variable domain in full (rest from reference TRBV5-1 and TRBJ2-5): KAGVTQTPRYLIKTRGQQVTLSCSPISGHRSVSWYQQTPGQGLQFLFEYFSETQRNKGNFPGRFSGRQFSNSRSEMNVSTLELGDSALYLCASSLKSANQETQYFGPGTRLLVL.

This clonotype was seen ten or more times. The genes are TRBV21-1 and TRBJ2-1; TRBD2 reflects the table's D call only, with no check against the DNA. TRBV21-1 counts as a pseudogene. The CDR3 runs to 18 residues. As DNA, the CDR3 is TGTGCCAGCAGCAAAGCGCCGGGAGCGGGTGGCTCCTACAATGAGCAGTTCTTC. Encoded protein: CASSKAPGAGGSYNEQFF.

This clonotype was seen at least ten times. V and J are TRBV20-1 and TRBJ2-2; TRBD2 aligns across 7 bases. Trimming at V came to 5 bases and at J to 7 bases, leaving 13 bases not matched to a gene. The CDR3 contains 15 residues. The germline CDR1 and CDR2 sequences are DFQATT and SNEGSKA (reference sequence). CDR3 DNA: TGCAGTGCTTCCCCCCGTGCTAGCGGTCGCGGGGAGCTGTTTTTT. It is translated as CSASPRASGRGELFF.